Listed below are T cell receptor beta chains from one sample, sequenced in a study of blood T cell repertoires in COVID-19. Assay: immunoSEQ multiplex PCR; the TCRdb copy retains only in-frame clones and omits some. This sample has more than 300,000 clones; 91% occur once, and the top ten carry around 3.3%. Sequencing was performed on peripheral blood. The receptor source for this set is a woman younger than 30 who had recovered from COVID-19. Both conserved end residues are part of each CDR3. Each record gives: D gene, V gene, J gene, clone size, CDR3 protein, CDR3 DNA. D genes are given only for firm matches. Clone size appears in some rows only: once, few, many, or a class for an expanded clone.

d_call: -; v_call: TRBV4-1; j_call: TRBJ1-6; clone_size: -; cdr3_aa: CASSQGASGSYNSPLHF; cdr3_nt: TGCGCCAGCAGCCAAGGAGCGTCGGGTTCCTATAATTCACCCCTCCACTTT
d_call: -; v_call: TRBV4-3; j_call: TRBJ1-1; clone_size: -; cdr3_aa: CASSQDRVSMNTEAFF; cdr3_nt: TGCGCCAGCAGCCAAGACAGGGTTTCTATGAACACTGAAGCTTTCTTT
d_call: TRBD2; v_call: TRBV9; j_call: TRBJ2-3; clone_size: -; cdr3_aa: CASSGLTSGDTQYF; cdr3_nt: TGTGCCAGCAGCGGACTCACTAGCGGGGATACGCAGTATTTT
d_call: -; v_call: TRBV7-2; j_call: TRBJ2-5; clone_size: -; cdr3_aa: CASSLGPAGETQYF; cdr3_nt: TGTGCCAGCAGCTTAGGACCCGCAGGAGAGACCCAGTACTTC
d_call: -; v_call: TRBV7-2; j_call: TRBJ1-5; clone_size: -; cdr3_aa: CASSLVTTNQPQHF; cdr3_nt: TGTGCCAGCAGCTTGGTGACAACCAATCAGCCCCAGCATTTT
d_call: -; v_call: TRBV7-2; j_call: TRBJ2-3; clone_size: -; cdr3_aa: CASSLIQTDTQYF; cdr3_nt: TGTGCCAGCAGCTTAATTCAAACAGATACGCAGTATTTT
d_call: TRBD1; v_call: TRBV2; j_call: TRBJ1-5; clone_size: once; cdr3_aa: CASSPGTGVQPQHF; cdr3_nt: TGTGCCAGCAGCCCCGGGACAGGGGTCCAGCCCCAGCATTTT
d_call: -; v_call: TRBV14; j_call: TRBJ2-3; clone_size: -; cdr3_aa: CASSQTRDTQYF; cdr3_nt: TGTGCCAGCAGCCAAACTAGGGATACGCAGTATTTT
d_call: -; v_call: TRBV6-2/TRBV6-3; j_call: TRBJ2-5; clone_size: -; cdr3_aa: CASSSSTVEETQYF; cdr3_nt: TGTGCCAGCAGTTCCTCGACGGTGGAGGAGACCCAGTACTTC
d_call: TRBD1; v_call: TRBV25-1; j_call: TRBJ1-5; clone_size: -; cdr3_aa: CASSGGASGQVNQPQHF; cdr3_nt: TGTGCCAGCAGTGGGGGGGCCTCGGGACAGGTCAATCAGCCCCAGCATTTT
d_call: TRBD1; v_call: TRBV4-2; j_call: TRBJ2-3; clone_size: few; cdr3_aa: CASSQEGGTGADTQYF; cdr3_nt: TGTGCCAGCAGCCAAGAAGGTGGGACAGGGGCAGATACGCAGTATTTT
d_call: -; v_call: TRBV3-1/TRBV3-2; j_call: TRBJ1-2; clone_size: -; cdr3_aa: CASSVQGSYGYTF; cdr3_nt: TGTGCCAGCAGCGTACAGGGATCCTATGGCTACACCTTC
d_call: TRBD2; v_call: TRBV27; j_call: TRBJ2-1; clone_size: -; cdr3_aa: CASRVSGIQSSYNEQFF; cdr3_nt: TGTGCCAGCAGAGTTAGCGGGATCCAAAGCTCCTACAATGAGCAGTTCTTC
d_call: TRBD1; v_call: TRBV5-5; j_call: TRBJ1-4; clone_size: -; cdr3_aa: CASSLGDRVMGEKLFF; cdr3_nt: TGTGCCAGCAGCTTAGGGGACAGGGTGATGGGGGAAAAACTGTTTTTT
d_call: TRBD2; v_call: TRBV24-1; j_call: TRBJ2-1; clone_size: once; cdr3_aa: CATSDPGLGTNEQFF; cdr3_nt: TGTGCCACCAGTGACCCGGGACTAGGAACCAATGAGCAGTTCTTC
d_call: TRBD1; v_call: TRBV25-1; j_call: TRBJ1-5; clone_size: -; cdr3_aa: CASSEDRGQAPQHF; cdr3_nt: TGTGCCAGCAGTGAGGACAGGGGACAGGCGCCCCAGCATTTT
d_call: -; v_call: TRBV29-1; j_call: TRBJ2-3; clone_size: -; cdr3_aa: CSTQIGGTDTQYF; cdr3_nt: TGCAGCACCCAGATTGGTGGCACAGATACGCAGTATTTT
d_call: -; v_call: TRBV20-1; j_call: TRBJ2-2; clone_size: -; cdr3_aa: CSASHRRNTGELFF; cdr3_nt: TGCAGTGCTAGTCATAGGAGGAACACCGGGGAGCTGTTTTTT
d_call: -; v_call: TRBV19; j_call: TRBJ2-2; clone_size: -; cdr3_aa: CASSILRSGELFF; cdr3_nt: TGTGCCAGTAGTATTCTGCGGTCCGGGGAGCTGTTTTTT
d_call: -; v_call: TRBV19; j_call: TRBJ1-1; clone_size: -; cdr3_aa: CASREQQNTEAFF; cdr3_nt: TGTGCCAGTCGGGAACAGCAGAACACTGAAGCTTTCTTT
d_call: -; v_call: TRBV30; j_call: TRBJ2-5; clone_size: -; cdr3_aa: CAFGTLQETQYF; cdr3_nt: TGTGCCTTCGGGACTTTACAAGAGACCCAGTACTTC
d_call: -; v_call: TRBV4-3; j_call: TRBJ2-3; clone_size: -; cdr3_aa: CASSFRGTDTQYF; cdr3_nt: TGCGCCAGCAGCTTTCGGGGCACAGATACGCAGTATTTT
d_call: TRBD1; v_call: TRBV6-6; j_call: TRBJ1-2; clone_size: -; cdr3_aa: CASSYAPGTGGYTF; cdr3_nt: TGTGCCAGCAGTTACGCTCCCGGGACAGGCGGCTACACCTTC
d_call: TRBD2; v_call: TRBV7-2; j_call: TRBJ2-5; clone_size: -; cdr3_aa: CASSLGSGGETQYF; cdr3_nt: TGTGCCAGCAGCTTGGGTAGCGGGGGTGAGACCCAGTACTTC
d_call: TRBD2; v_call: TRBV7-2; j_call: TRBJ2-1; clone_size: -; cdr3_aa: CASSSYAGGEQFF; cdr3_nt: TGTGCCAGCAGCTCTTACGCGGGGGGGGAGCAGTTCTTC
d_call: -; v_call: TRBV6-2/TRBV6-3; j_call: TRBJ2-5; clone_size: -; cdr3_aa: CASSQPGTRETQYF; cdr3_nt: TGTGCCAGCAGTCAACCCGGGACACGGGAGACCCAGTACTTC
d_call: -; v_call: TRBV6-2/TRBV6-3; j_call: TRBJ2-3; clone_size: once; cdr3_aa: CASSYSREVDTQYF; cdr3_nt: TGTGCCAGCAGTTACAGTAGAGAGGTAGATACGCAGTATTTT
d_call: -; v_call: TRBV7-2; j_call: TRBJ2-4; clone_size: -; cdr3_aa: CASSLQGLENIQYF; cdr3_nt: TGTGCCAGCAGCTTGCAGGGGTTGGAGAACATTCAGTACTTC
d_call: -; v_call: TRBV9; j_call: TRBJ2-3; clone_size: -; cdr3_aa: CASSADLRVVADTQYF; cdr3_nt: TGTGCCAGCAGCGCGGACTTGCGGGTGGTCGCAGATACGCAGTATTTT
d_call: -; v_call: TRBV15; j_call: TRBJ1-2; clone_size: -; cdr3_aa: CATSKEVRGYGYTF; cdr3_nt: TGTGCCACCAGCAAGGAGGTCCGGGGCTATGGCTACACCTTC
d_call: TRBD2; v_call: TRBV11-3; j_call: TRBJ2-5; clone_size: once; cdr3_aa: CASSGGGAPETQYF; cdr3_nt: TGTGCCAGCAGCGGCGGGGGAGCCCCAGAGACCCAGTACTTC
d_call: TRBD2; v_call: TRBV7-2; j_call: TRBJ2-1; clone_size: -; cdr3_aa: CASSPATSGRDVFF; cdr3_nt: TGTGCCAGCAGCCCGGCGACTAGCGGGAGAGATGTGTTCTTC
d_call: TRBD2; v_call: TRBV7-9; j_call: TRBJ2-1; clone_size: -; cdr3_aa: CASSSSGTKNNEQFF; cdr3_nt: TGTGCCAGCAGCTCATCCGGGACTAAAAACAATGAGCAGTTCTTC